This entry concerns a single TCR beta chain. The germline V gene has CDR1 SEHNR and CDR2 FQNEAQ (reference sequence). Trimming took off 1 base at V and 14 bases at J, with 16 bases between the two ends. This CDR3 comprises 13 residues. How the authors handled the data: From reference gene primer amplification, estimates of nucleated cell counts were derived. The repertoire was sequenced with immunoSEQ multiplex PCR; TCRdb's copy has only in-frame clones and lacks some. V, J and clone size are those of that table, while D and trimming were read from the DNA. This sample has around 46,000 clones, with roughly four fifths found just once. The entry originates in a study of blood T cell repertoires in COVID-19. Study overall: Sites across the United States, Italy and Spain contributed samples from acute and convalescent COVID-19. PBMCs, B-cell-depleted T cells, or T cells provided the cDNA or gDNA that made up the material.

This chain uses TRBV7-9 with TRBJ2-3; D is ambiguous. The sequence was collected from a man aged 35 to 55 with acute or convalescent COVID-19. Source material: peripheral blood. In DNA, the CDR3 is TGTGCCAGCAGCTTAGGGCAGCGTCCCCTTTTGTATTTT. Its protein product is CASSLGQRPLLYF.